This T cell receptor (beta chain) came from a study of CD8+CD57+ T cells in acquired aplastic anemia. About the research overall: Isolated CD4+ and CD8+ cells, once sorted, yielded DNA averaging around 3 ug. Points from the study as a whole: About 27 shared CD8+ CDR3s appeared highly expressed within patients' immunodominant clones.

This clonotype has at least ten counts. Its specificity is unknown. By flow cytometry, patients selected for sequencing had shown an expansion of CD8+CD57+ cells. A severe acquired aplastic anemia diagnosis applied to all patients. Profiles of TCR beta VDJ and CDR3 were generated from a genomic DNA template. TCRdb processed the reads anew with MiXCR; each CDR3 protein has one entry. Of around 150,000 distinct CDR3 sequences in the sample, roughly 48% were seen once. The sequencing input was sorted CD4+, CD8+, or CD8+CD57+ T cells (not recorded which) from PBMCs. This receptor was taken from a human donor with aplastic anemia.

This CDR3 is CASSQDRGTDTQYF. DNA for the CDR3: TGTGCCAGCAGCCAGGACAGGGGCACAGATACGCAGTATTTT. The chain joins TRBV2 to TRBJ2-3; 8 nucleotides agree with TRBD1. CDR1 SNHLY and CDR2 FYNNEI come from the germline V gene. Germline trimming cut 6 bases from V and 1 base from J; bases unmatched to any gene: 3. The CDR3 is made up of 14 amino acids.